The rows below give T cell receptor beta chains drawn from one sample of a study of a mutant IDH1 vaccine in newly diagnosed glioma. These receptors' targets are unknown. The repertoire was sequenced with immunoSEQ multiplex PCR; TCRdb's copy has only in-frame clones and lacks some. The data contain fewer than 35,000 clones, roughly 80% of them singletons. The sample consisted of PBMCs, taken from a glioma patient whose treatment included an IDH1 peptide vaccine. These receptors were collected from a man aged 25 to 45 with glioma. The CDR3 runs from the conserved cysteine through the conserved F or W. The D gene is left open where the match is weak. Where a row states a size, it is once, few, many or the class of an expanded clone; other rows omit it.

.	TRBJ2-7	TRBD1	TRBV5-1	TGCGCCAGCAGCCGATGGGACAGGGGTGTCTCCTACGAGCAGTACTTC	CASSRWDRGVSYEQYF
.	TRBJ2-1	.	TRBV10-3	TGTGCCATCAGTGGTGGGCCCACGAAAGACCACAATGAGCAGTTCTTC	CAISGGPTKDHNEQFF
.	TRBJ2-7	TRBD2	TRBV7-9	TGTGCCAGCAGCCTACAACTAGCGGGAGTAAACGAGCAGTACTTC	CASSLQLAGVNEQYF
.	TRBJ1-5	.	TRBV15	TGTGCCACCAGCTCTCGGACGATCAGTCAGCCCCAGCATTTT	CATSSRTISQPQHF
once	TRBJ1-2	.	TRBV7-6	TGTGCCAGCAGCTACGACAGAGACTATGGCTACACCTTC	CASSYDRDYGYTF
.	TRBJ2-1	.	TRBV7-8	TGTGCCAGCAGCTTAGATGGACTGGACTACAATGAGCAGTTCTTC	CASSLDGLDYNEQFF
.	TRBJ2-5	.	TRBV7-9	TGTGCCAGCAGCTTAGAGGGCTTGGAGACCCAGTACTTC	CASSLEGLETQYF
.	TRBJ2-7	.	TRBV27	TGTGCCAGCAGTTTACTGCAGACTATGCTCTACGAGCAGTACTTC	CASSLLQTMLYEQYF
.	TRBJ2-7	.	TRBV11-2	TGTGCCAGCAGCTTCTTTAGGGCCTACGAGCAGTACTTC	CASSFFRAYEQYF
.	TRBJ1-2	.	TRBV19	TGTGCCAGTAAAGGGGGAAACTATGGCTACACCTTC	CASKGGNYGYTF
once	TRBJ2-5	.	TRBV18	TGTGCCAGCTCACCCCGGACTGAAGAAGAGACCCAGTACTTC	CASSPRTEEETQYF
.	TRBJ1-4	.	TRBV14	TGTGCCAGCAGTCAGTTGCGGGAAAAACCGTTTTTT	CASSQLREKPFF
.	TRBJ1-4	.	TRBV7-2	TGTGCCAGCAGCCAGAAACCATGGACGGAAAAACTGTTTTTT	CASSQKPWTEKLFF
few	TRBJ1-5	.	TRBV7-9	TGTGCCAGCAGCTCAGACGGGGCTCAGCCCCAGCATTTT	CASSSDGAQPQHF
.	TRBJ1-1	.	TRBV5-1	TGCGCCAGCAGCTTGCGGGGGGAGGTGTGGACTGAAGCTTTCTTT	CASSLRGEVWTEAFF
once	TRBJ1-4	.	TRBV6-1	TGTGCCACACAGGCAAATAATGAAAAACTGTTTTTT	CATQANNEKLFF
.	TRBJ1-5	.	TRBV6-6	TGTGCCAGCCGCGGGACAAAATATAGCAATCAGCCCCAGCATTTT	CASRGTKYSNQPQHF
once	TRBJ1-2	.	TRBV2	TGTGCCAGCAGTGACCCAGCCTATGGCTACACCTTC	CASSDPAYGYTF
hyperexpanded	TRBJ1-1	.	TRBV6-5	TGTGCCAGCAGTTACTCATCTGAAGCTTTCTTT	CASSYSSEAFF
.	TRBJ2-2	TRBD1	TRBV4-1	TGCGCCAGCAGCCAAGGGCAGCAGGGGGCGATTGGCGGGGAGCTGTTTTTT	CASSQGQQGAIGGELFF
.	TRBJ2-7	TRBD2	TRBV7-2	TGTGCCAGCAGCTTACCAGCGGGAGATTACGAGCAGTACTTC	CASSLPAGDYEQYF
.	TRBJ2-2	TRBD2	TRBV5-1	TGCGCCAGCAGCAGGGAGGGCACCGGGGAGCTGTTTTTT	CASSREGTGELFF
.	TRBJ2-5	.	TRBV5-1	TGCGCCAGCAGCTTGGTACACCTCCAAGAGACCCAGTACTTC	CASSLVHLQETQYF
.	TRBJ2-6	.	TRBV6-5	TGTGCCAGCAGTTACAAGTCCCCCGGGGCCAACGTCCTGACTTTC	CASSYKSPGANVLTF
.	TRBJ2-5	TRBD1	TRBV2	TGTGCCAGCAGCCCCAGCCGGACAGGACGAAAGACCCAGTACTTC	CASSPSRTGRKTQYF
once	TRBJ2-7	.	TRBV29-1	TGCAGCGTTGCTCGGACGGACGTATACGAGCAGTACTTC	CSVARTDVYEQYF
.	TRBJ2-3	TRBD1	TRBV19	TGTGCCAGTAGTATCGGGACAGGGCACCCCGGGAATACGCAGTATTTT	CASSIGTGHPGNTQYF
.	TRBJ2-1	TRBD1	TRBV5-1	TGCGCCAGCAGCTTTCCCCTGACAGGGGACAATGAGCAGTTCTTC	CASSFPLTGDNEQFF
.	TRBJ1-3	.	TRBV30	TGTGCCTGGAGTGTGGGAGGAAACACCATATATTTT	CAWSVGGNTIYF
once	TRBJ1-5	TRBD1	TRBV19	TGTGCCAGTAGTATGGGAAACAGGGGGCAAGGGGTCAATCAGCCCCAGCATTTT	CASSMGNRGQGVNQPQHF
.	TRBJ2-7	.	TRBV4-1	TGCGCCAGCAGCCAAGAATCGGCTAGCGCGTACTACGAGCAGTACTTC	CASSQESASAYYEQYF
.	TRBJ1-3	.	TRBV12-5	TGTGCTAGTGGTTTGGGGGCCGGGACATCTCATTGTTATTTT	CASGLGAGTSHCYF
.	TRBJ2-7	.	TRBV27	TGTGCCAGCAGTTTTTCACGGACTGACAGCTCCTACGAGCAGTACTTC	CASSFSRTDSSYEQYF
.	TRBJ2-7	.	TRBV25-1	TGTGCCAGCAGTGAAGAGGGAGGATCCTACGAGCAGTACTTC	CASSEEGGSYEQYF
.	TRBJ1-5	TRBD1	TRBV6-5	TGTGCCAGCAGTTACTCCGGGACAGTAGCATCACCCCAGCATTTT	CASSYSGTVASPQHF
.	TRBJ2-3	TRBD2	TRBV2	TGTGCCAGCAGTCGGGAGGGTGGGTCCCGAACGGATACGCAGTATTTT	CASSREGGSRTDTQYF
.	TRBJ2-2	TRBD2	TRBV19	TGTGCCAGTAGTCTGAGACTAGCGGGGCATACGAACACCGGGGAGCTGTTTTTT	CASSLRLAGHTNTGELFF
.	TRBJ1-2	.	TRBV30	TGTGCCTGGAGTGGGGGTGGGAGGGTGAAGGATGGCTACACCTTC	CAWSGGGRVKDGYTF
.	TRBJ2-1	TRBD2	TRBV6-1	TGTGCCAGCAAGGCGGGAGCTATCTACAATGAGCAGTTCTTC	CASKAGAIYNEQFF
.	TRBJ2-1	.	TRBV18	TGTGCCAGCTCCCCGGGAAAACGATACAATGAGCAGTTCTTC	CASSPGKRYNEQFF
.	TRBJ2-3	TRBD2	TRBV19	TGTGCCAGTAGTAAACCAACTAGCGAACTCACAGATACGCAGTATTTT	CASSKPTSELTDTQYF
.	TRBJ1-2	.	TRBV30	TGTGCCTGGAGCACCCCTTTTTATAACTATGGCTACACCTTC	CAWSTPFYNYGYTF
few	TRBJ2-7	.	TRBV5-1	TGCGCCAGCAGCTTGTTTGGGGAGCAGTACTTC	CASSLFGEQYF
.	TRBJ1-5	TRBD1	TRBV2	TGTGCCAGCAGTGTGGACAGGGGCAATCAGCCCCAGCATTTT	CASSVDRGNQPQHF
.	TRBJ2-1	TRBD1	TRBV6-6	TGTGCCAGCAGTACCCCAGGGGGCGGTTCCTACAATGAGCAGTTCTTC	CASSTPGGGSYNEQFF
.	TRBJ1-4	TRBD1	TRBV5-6	TGTGCCAGCAGCGAAGACCGGGACAGGGCTGCAACTAATGAAAAACTGTTTTTT	CASSEDRDRAATNEKLFF
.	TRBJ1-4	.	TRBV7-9	TGTGCCAGCAGCTTACGGGGGGCCTTGAATGAAAAACTGTTTTTT	CASSLRGALNEKLFF
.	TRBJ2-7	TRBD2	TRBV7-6	TGTGCCAGCAGCTCGAGCGGGGTGATCTACGAGCAGTACTTC	CASSSSGVIYEQYF
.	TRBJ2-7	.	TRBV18	TGTGCCAGCTCACTTGGGGGACGGAGACCCACCGAGCAGTACTTC	CASSLGGRRPTEQYF
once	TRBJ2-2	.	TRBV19	TGTGCCAGTAGGACCATCGGGACCTACACCGGGGAGCTGTTTTTT	CASRTIGTYTGELFF
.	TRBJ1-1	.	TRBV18	TGTGCCAGCTCACAAGAGACGATGAACACTGAAGCTTTCTTT	CASSQETMNTEAFF
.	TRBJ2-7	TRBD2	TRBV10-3	TGTGCCACCCTCCCAACTAGCGGGGGACTATGGGAGCAGTACTTC	CATLPTSGGLWEQYF
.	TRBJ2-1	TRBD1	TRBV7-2	TGTGCCAGCAGCCAGGACAGGGCCTACAATGAGCAGTTCTTC	CASSQDRAYNEQFF